The 15 T cell receptor beta chains in this list originate from one sample, sequenced in a study of blood T cells in healthy people across ages. With a J-beta primer mix and a sample-barcoded 5' primer, a second PCR ran roughly 6 to 12 cycles. TCRdb processed the 5' RACE reads anew with MiXCR; each CDR3 protein has one entry. This sample has hundreds of thousands of distinct CDR3 sequences, with approximately 60% found just once. Sequencing used blood. The receptor set was obtained from a man aged 35 to 55 in good health.

The rearrangement links TRBV28 to TRBJ2-7; D not certain. The tail of the sequence fits TRBJ2-5 better, so the J call may be wrong. The germline CDR1 and CDR2 sequences are MDHEN and SYDVKM. There are 12 residues in the CDR3. CDR3 sequence: CALGRDQETQYF. The DNA for the CDR3 is TGTGCTCTAGGGCGAGATCAAGAGACCCAGTACTTC.

This sequence joins TRBV6-5 and TRBJ1-4, with D unresolved. Germline V gene lookup returns CDR1 MNHEY and CDR2 SVGAGI. The CDR3 sequence is 13 residues long. The V end was cut by 5 bases, the J end by 0 bases, with 4 bases between. The CDR3 sequence is CASSRTTNEKLFF. For the CDR3, the DNA is TGTGCCAGCAGTCGAACAACTAATGAAAAACTGTTTTTT.

The rearrangement joins TRBV7-9 to TRBJ2-1; D is unclear. Germline CDR1 is SEHNR and CDR2 is FQNEAQ (reference sequence). This CDR3 region has 14 residues. Trimming left V 5 bases short and J 4 bases short, with 12 bases between. The CDR3 region has the DNA TGTGCCAGCAGCCCACCTCCGACTTACAATGAGCAGTTCTTC. Encoded protein: CASSPPPTYNEQFF.

The rearrangement links TRBV20-1 to TRBJ1-4; 7 nucleotides agree with TRBD1. Germline V CDR1 and CDR2: DFQATT, SNEGSKA (reference sequence). The J segment lost 0 bases and the V segment lost 4 bases, leaving 5 bases of the junction unmatched. CDR3 length: 15 residues. This CDR3 reads CSATDRTTTNEKLFF. Here the CDR3 DNA reads TGCAGTGCTACGGACAGGACGACAACTAATGAAAAACTGTTTTTT.

V gene TRBV7-9 combines with J gene TRBJ2-1; 7 bases are shared with TRBD2. The CDR3 spans 16 residues. Looked up from germline, CDR1 is SEHNR and CDR2 is FQNEAQ (reference sequence). Trimming cost V 3 bases and J 5 bases; bases outside gene matches: 10. The CDR3 DNA reads TGTGCCAGCAGCTTGGCGAGGCTAGCGGATCACAATGAGCAGTTCTTC. Translated: CASSLARLADHNEQFF.

This clonotype was seen only a few times. This sequence joins TRBV12-3 or TRBV12-4 and TRBJ2-1; D not certain. V lost 6 bases and J 10 bases, leaving 10 bases between the germline ends. This CDR3 is built from 11 residues. CDR3 coding DNA: TGTGCCAGCAGACAGTCTCGGGAGCAGTTCTTC. Its protein product is CASRQSREQFF.

This clonotype was counted between two and nine times. The V call is TRBV13, the J call TRBJ2-7; 10 bases are shared with TRBD1. Germline V gene sequence: CDR1 PRHDT, CDR2 FYEKMQ (reference sequence). The junction had 7 bases not matched to a gene; V was cut back by 9 bases and J by 5 bases. This CDR3 contains 13 residues. CDR3 coding DNA: TGTGCCAGTTCGTGGACAGGGGGGAACGAGCAGTACTTC. It codes for CASSWTGGNEQYF.

The V call is TRBV20-1, the J call TRBJ1-1; a weak D match, TRBD1 (5 bases). Trimming removed 2 bases at V and 5 bases at J, with 18 bases between. Germline loops: CDR1 DFQATT, CDR2 SNEGSKA (reference sequence). The CDR3 covers 15 residues. The CDR3 loop is CSARQGKIFYTEAFF. The CDR3 bases are TGCAGTGCTAGACAGGGTAAGATCTTCTATACTGAAGCTTTCTTT.

This clonotype was counted between two and nine times. The V call is TRBV29-1, the J call TRBJ2-7; 8 bases fit TRBD2. The CDR3 sequence is 12 residues long. From germline, CDR1 is SQVTM and CDR2 ANQGSEA. V shed 7 bases and J 6 bases; nucleotides not matched to a gene: 8. CDR3 sequence reads: CSATRGEGEQYF. CDR3 sequence (DNA): TGCAGCGCAACGCGGGGGGAGGGCGAGCAGTACTTC.

Notes on this clonotype: This may be a read error, as it is one base from a much larger clone. The chain has TRBV11-2 and TRBJ2-6; D gene ambiguous. Germline CDR1 SGHAT, CDR2 FQNNGV. V lost 3 bases and J 3 bases, leaving 6 bases between the germline ends. The CDR3 consists of 14 residues. The CDR3 spells CASSFGVGANVLTF. The CDR3 DNA reads TGTGCCAGCAGCTTTGGGGTTGGGGCCAACGTCCTGACTTTC.

This chain uses TRBV28 with TRBJ1-1; D call uncertain. The CDR3 contains 14 residues. Germline lookup yields CDR1 MDHEN and CDR2 SYDVKM. Trimming left V 6 bases short and J 1 base short, with 12 bases between. The CDR3 protein is CASSRGLTNTEAFF. The CDR3 nucleotides read TGTGCCAGCAGCCGAGGGCTAACGAACACTGAAGCTTTCTTT.

The chain has TRBV6-1 and TRBJ1-1; TRBD1 agrees at 8 bases. The CDR3 has 14 amino acids. Per the germline V gene, CDR1 is MNHNS and CDR2 is SASEGT. The V segment lost 3 bases and the J segment 1 base; nucleotides outside the gene matches: 1. The CDR3 region is CASSEDRANTEAFF. In nucleotides, the CDR3 is TGTGCCAGCAGTGAGGACAGGGCGAACACTGAAGCTTTCTTT.

Details on this clonotype: Its ends do not fully match the called genes, so a read error is possible. The V gene is TRBV7-6, the J gene TRBJ1-1; no definite D call. The CDR3 covers 14 residues. Germline CDR1 reads SGHVS; CDR2 reads FNYEAQ. The CDR3 is CAGSFGKVDTEAFF. The CDR3 DNA is TGTGCCGGCAGCTTCGGGAAGGTGGACACTGAAGCTTTCTTT. The entire variable domain, with the rest obtained from reference TRBV7-6 and TRBJ1-1, is as follows: GAGVSQSPRYKVTKRGQDVALRCDPISGHVSLYWYRQALGQGPEFLTYFNYEAQQDKSGLPNDRFSAERPEGSISTLTIQRTEQRDSAMYRCAGSFGKVDTEAFFGQGTRLTVV.

The chain links TRBV6-7 to TRBJ1-5; D gene unclear. TRBV6-7 carries the ORF label, with uncertain function. V gave up 0 bases and J gave up 7 bases, with 25 bases separating them. The length of the CDR3 is 19 residues. For the CDR3, the DNA is TGTGCCAGCAGTTACTCGGGCCAGGCCCCAGCAATCGTCGACCAGCCCCAGCATTTT. Its translation is CASSYSGQAPAIVDQPQHF.

The chain employs TRBV29-1 and TRBJ2-5, with D perhaps given as TRBD1 or TRBD2 (6 bases each). Germline V gene data show CDR1 as SQVTM and CDR2 as ANQGSEA. This CDR3 has 13 amino acids. The V and J ends lost 3 bases and 3 bases respectively, with 11 bases between them. CDR3 in amino acids: CSVDPGAEETQYF. The CDR3 DNA reads as TGCAGCGTTGATCCGGGGGCAGAAGAGACCCAGTACTTC.